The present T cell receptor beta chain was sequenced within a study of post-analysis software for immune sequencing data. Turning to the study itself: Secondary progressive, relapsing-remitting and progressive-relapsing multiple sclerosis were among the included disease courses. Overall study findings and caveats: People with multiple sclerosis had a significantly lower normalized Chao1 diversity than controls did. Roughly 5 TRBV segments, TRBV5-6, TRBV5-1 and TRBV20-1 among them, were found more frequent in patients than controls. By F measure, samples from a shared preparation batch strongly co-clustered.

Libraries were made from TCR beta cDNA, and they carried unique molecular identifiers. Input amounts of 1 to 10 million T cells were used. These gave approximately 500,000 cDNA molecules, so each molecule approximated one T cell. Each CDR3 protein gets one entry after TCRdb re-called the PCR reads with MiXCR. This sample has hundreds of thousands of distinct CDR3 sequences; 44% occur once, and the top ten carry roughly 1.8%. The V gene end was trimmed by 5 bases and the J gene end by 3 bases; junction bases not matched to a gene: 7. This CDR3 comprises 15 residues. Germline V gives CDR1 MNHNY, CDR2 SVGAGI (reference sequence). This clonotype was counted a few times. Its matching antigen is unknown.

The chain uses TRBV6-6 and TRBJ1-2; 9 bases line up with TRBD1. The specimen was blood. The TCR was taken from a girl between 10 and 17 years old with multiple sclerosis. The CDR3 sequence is CASSPGTGRDYGYTF. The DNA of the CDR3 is TGTGCCAGCAGTCCCGGGACAGGGAGGGACTATGGCTACACCTTC.